The present TCR beta chain was sequenced within a study of blood T cell repertoires in COVID-19. Study context: Sources were T cells, B-cell-depleted T cells, or PBMCs; the material itself was cDNA or gDNA.

Assay: immunoSEQ multiplex PCR; the TCRdb copy retains only in-frame clones and omits some. The table lists approximately 100,000 clones, 70% to 90% of them singletons. The CDR3 is 13 amino acids. The V segment lost 7 bases and the J segment 10 bases; nucleotides outside the gene matches: 11. Sequencing was done on a sample of peripheral blood. This TCR was recovered from a human donor in a cohort sampled during active COVID-19. The chain is built from TRBV12-3 or TRBV12-4 and TRBJ1-1; TRBD1 aligns across 8 bases. CDR3 in DNA: TGTGCCAGCATACTGGACAGGGCCCGTCGAGCTTTCTTT. As protein: CASILDRARRAFF.